This T cell receptor (beta chain) originates from a study of neoadjuvant anti-PD-1 for oral cavity cancer. Cohort: HPV-negative, locally advanced oral cavity squamous cell carcinoma patients. Generated by immunoSEQ multiplex PCR, the TCRdb table keeps only in-frame clones and is missing some. The sample yields about 7,600 clones, around 49% seen once. Germline V gene sequence: CDR1 LNHDA, CDR2 SQIVND (reference sequence). The CDR3 runs 11 residues. Deletions cut 4 bases from V and 8 bases from J, with 6 bases between. This sequence was found in a person between 35 and 79 years old with oral cavity squamous cell carcinoma. Sequenced material: tumor tissue, taken before nivolumab (anti-PD-1) treatment. The chain links TRBV19 to TRBJ2-1, with D possibly being TRBD1 (6 bases). The CDR3 DNA reads as TGTGCCAGTAGTACAGGGGATGAGCAGTTCTTC. Its translation: CASSTGDEQFF.